These 21 T cell receptor beta chains originate from one sample sequenced in a study of T cells in Graves' hyperthyroidism and ophthalmopathy. Amplification yielded TCR beta CDR3 regions, with RNA transcripts as the source. Primed by the HTBI set, a first-round RT-PCR was run on the TCR CDR3. From the multiplex PCR reads, TCRdb called clonotypes with MiXCR, one entry per CDR3 protein. The sample records almost 600,000 distinct CDR3 sequences, approximately 14% being singletons. The sequenced sample was blood. Receptors originate from a woman in her 30s with Graves' hyperthyroidism that later progressed to Graves' ophthalmopathy.

The chain joins TRBV20-1 to TRBJ2-3, with D possibly TRBD2 on 6 matching bases. Germline V lookup: CDR1 DFQATT, CDR2 SNEGSKA (reference sequence). This CDR3 region has 16 residues. V shed 0 bases and J shed 3 bases, with 16 bases lying between them. CDR3 residues: CSARDRVGGNTDTQYF. The CDR3 DNA reads as TGCAGTGCTAGAGATCGGGTTGGCGGGAATACAGATACGCAGTATTTT.

This clonotype showed up many times. The chain links TRBV6-1 to TRBJ1-5, with 7 bases fitting TRBD1. The CDR3 length is 17 residues. The J segment lost 0 bases and the V segment lost 5 bases, leaving 10 bases of the junction unmatched. Germline CDR1 reads MNHNS; CDR2 reads SASEGT. DNA for the CDR3: TGTGCCAGCAGTCCCCTCGGGGGACAGCATAGCAATCAGCCCCAGCATTTT. Its translation is CASSPLGGQHSNQPQHF.

This clonotype was picked up many times. The V gene is TRBV5-1, the J gene TRBJ2-6, with D perhaps TRBD2 (6 bases). Trimming stripped 1 base from V and 3 bases from J, with 8 bases between. The length of the CDR3 is 15 residues. Germline CDR1 SGHRS, CDR2 YFSETQ. The CDR3 reads CASSLTGVGANVLTF. In DNA, the CDR3 is TGCGCCAGCAGCTTGACGGGGGTTGGGGCCAACGTCCTGACTTTC.

On this clonotype itself: A read error is possible here, since a much larger clone lies one base away. This rearrangement joins TRBV20-1 to TRBJ1-1; a weak D match, TRBD1 (5 bases). Germline-derived CDR1 and CDR2 are DFQATT and SNEGSKA (reference sequence). V was shortened by 0 bases and J by 3 bases, with 20 bases between the two germline ends. This CDR3 comprises 17 residues. CDR3 sequence (DNA): TGCAGTGCTAGAGATCGCAGGACATACCATGGGTACACTGAAGCTTTCTTT. Translating gives CSARDRRTYHGYTEAFF.

This clonotype has ten or more counts. The rearrangement joins TRBV27 to TRBJ1-2; a possible D gene is TRBD1 (5 bases). This CDR3 has 16 amino acids. With 3 bases removed from V and 3 bases from J, the gap between germline ends came to 17 bases. Germline V lookup: CDR1 MNHEY, CDR2 SMNVEV (reference sequence). This CDR3 is CASSFKQPGRDYGYTF. The CDR3 DNA reads TGTGCCAGCAGTTTCAAACAACCGGGACGGGACTATGGCTACACCTTC.

This clonotype came up many times. The chain joins TRBV28 to TRBJ2-7; 7 nucleotides match TRBD1. The CDR3 is 13 amino acids. CDR1 MDHEN and CDR2 SYDVKM come from the germline V gene. The V segment lost 5 bases and the J segment 5 bases; nucleotides outside the gene matches: 6. The CDR3 nucleotides are TGTGCCAGCAGTCCGGACAGGAACCACGAGCAGTACTTC. This sequence encodes CASSPDRNHEQYF.

This clonotype was detected a few times. This sequence joins TRBV19 and TRBJ2-1, with a weak D call TRBD1 (5 bases). Trimming pared 3 bases from V and 7 bases from J, leaving 13 bases between. From germline, CDR1 is LNHDA and CDR2 SQIVND (reference sequence). The CDR3 runs to 14 residues. CDR3: CASSIFRGGNEQFF. The CDR3, as DNA: TGTGCCAGTAGTATCTTTAGGGGTGGGAATGAGCAGTTCTTC. The complete variable domain, with remaining parts taken from reference TRBV19 and TRBJ2-1, reads DGGITQSPKYLFRKEGQNVTLSCEQNLNHDAMYWYRQDPGQGLRLIYYSQIVNDFQKGDIAEGYSVSREKKESFPLTVTSAQKNPTAFYLCASSIFRGGNEQFFGPGTRLTVL.

This clonotype occurred many times. J is TRBJ2-1 and V is TRBV3-1; no clear D gene. V lost 1 base and J lost 9, with 16 bases in between. Looked up from germline, CDR1 is LGHDT and CDR2 is YNNKEL (reference sequence). This CDR3 is 15 amino acids long. The chain's CDR3 is CASSQVLERYREQFF. The CDR3 coding sequence is TGTGCCAGCAGCCAAGTATTGGAGCGATACCGTGAGCAGTTCTTC.

This clonotype was detected ten times or more. The chain carries TRBV7-9 and TRBJ2-5; D call uncertain. Per germline, CDR1 SEHNR and CDR2 FQNEAQ (reference sequence). V was pared by 1 base and J by 4 bases, with 7 bases between. The CDR3 extends over 13 amino acids. CDR3 nucleotides: TGTGCCAGCAGCTTAGGATCTCCAGAGACCCAGTACTTC. Translated: CASSLGSPETQYF.

V and J are TRBV20-1 and TRBJ1-5; weak D call: TRBD1 (5 bases). V dropped 0 bases and J dropped 6 bases, with 15 bases sitting between them. Germline V lookup: CDR1 DFQATT, CDR2 SNEGSKA (reference sequence). This CDR3 has 15 residues. CDR3 region: CSARDSAGGTQPQHF. CDR3 DNA: TGCAGTGCTAGAGACTCCGCCGGCGGGACTCAGCCCCAGCATTTT.

This clonotype was detected ten times or more. The chain links TRBV9 to TRBJ2-5; TRBD2 matches 7 bases. J lost 4 bases, V lost 4 bases, and 7 bases had no gene match. Germline V gives CDR1 SGDLS, CDR2 YYNGEE. This CDR3 comprises 14 residues. The CDR3 sequence: CASSQGREGETQYF. CDR3 nucleotide sequence: TGTGCCAGCAGCCAAGGGAGGGAAGGAGAGACCCAGTACTTC.

This chain links TRBV6-5 with TRBJ2-5; D gene uncertain. V was pared by 5 bases and J by 1 base, with 11 bases between. The CDR3 consists of 14 residues. Germline V CDR1 and CDR2: MNHEY, SVGAGI. The CDR3 loop is CASSIDKIQETQYF. CDR3 nucleotides: TGTGCCAGCAGTATAGACAAAATCCAAGAGACCCAGTACTTC.

The sample holds many counts of this clonotype. The rearrangement joins TRBV7-8 to TRBJ1-3; tentatively, D is TRBD1 (6 bases). V was trimmed by 2 bases and J by 1 base, leaving 12 bases between them. CDR3 length: 16 amino acids. CDR1 is SGHVS and CDR2 is FQNEAQ in the germline V gene. The CDR3 protein is CASSLIKGGSGNTIYF. CDR3 DNA: TGTGCCAGCAGCTTAATCAAAGGGGGATCTGGAAACACCATATATTTT.

The table lists this clonotype with many counts. The chain combines TRBV20-1 with TRBJ1-4; no clear D gene. The CDR3 has 11 amino acids. From germline, CDR1 is DFQATT and CDR2 SNEGSKA (reference sequence). Trimming removed 3 bases at V and 7 bases at J, with 6 bases between. In DNA, the CDR3 is TGCAGTGCTAGGGGCAGTGAAAAACTGTTTTTT. Its protein is CSARGSEKLFF.

This clonotype was detected ten times or more. This chain's CDR3 is CASSLTGFQPQHF. The CDR3 DNA reads TGTGCCAGCAGCTTAACAGGGTTTCAGCCCCAGCATTTT. This chain links TRBV7-6 with TRBJ1-5, with D possibly matching TRBD1 (6 bases). CDR3 length: 13 residues. V lost 2 bases and J lost 6, with 8 bases in between. Germline values: CDR1 SGHVS, CDR2 FNYEAQ. Full variable domain (remainder filled in from reference TRBV7-6 and TRBJ1-5): GAGVSQSPRYKVTKRGQDVALRCDPISGHVSLYWYRQALGQGPEFLTYFNYEAQQDKSGLPNDRFSAERPEGSISTLTIQRTEQRDSAMYRCASSLTGFQPQHFGDGTRLSIL.

This clonotype has just a few counts. The J gene is TRBJ2-7, the V gene TRBV10-3; no firm D call. V shed 0 bases and J shed 2 bases, with 8 bases lying between them. Germline assignment: CDR1 ENHRY and CDR2 SYGVKD. CDR3 length: 14 residues. This chain's CDR3 is CAISESGQTYEQYF. The CDR3 region has the DNA TGTGCCATCAGTGAGTCGGGTCAGACCTACGAGCAGTACTTC.

The CDR3 coding sequence is TGCAGTGCCCCACGGGTTACGGGAGGCCTTACCTACGAGCAGTACTTC. Encoded protein: CSAPRVTGGLTYEQYF. This chain joins TRBV20-1 and TRBJ2-7; 7 nucleotides agree with TRBD2. The CDR3 spans 16 residues. From germline, CDR1 is DFQATT and CDR2 SNEGSKA (reference sequence). Losses at the gene ends were 6 bases for V and 2 bases for J; bases not matched to a gene: 16.

At least ten counts were recorded for this clonotype. V and J are TRBV12-3 or TRBV12-4 and TRBJ1-5; D is uncertain. This CDR3 has 14 residues. V lost 5 bases to trimming and J lost 0 bases, with 8 bases between them. The chain's CDR3 is CASSLQDSNQPQHF. CDR3 nucleotides: TGTGCCAGCAGTCTCCAGGATAGCAATCAGCCCCAGCATTTT.

The sample holds many counts of this clonotype. The chain carries TRBV19 and TRBJ2-7, with TRBD2 matching 8 bases. CDR1 is LNHDA, CDR2 SQIVND, per germline (reference sequence). The V and J ends lost 0 bases and 2 bases, in that order; junction bases with no gene match: 18. The CDR3 contains 20 residues. This CDR3 reads CASSIDSPSGLDLPTYEQYF. The CDR3 bases are TGTGCCAGTAGTATAGATTCGCCTAGCGGGTTAGACCTACCCACCTACGAGCAGTACTTC.

This clonotype was counted at least ten times. The chain has TRBV12-3 or TRBV12-4 and TRBJ1-2; no clear D gene. This CDR3 has 12 amino acids. V lost 7 bases to trimming and J lost 8 bases, with 14 bases between them. The CDR3 sequence: CASILGDGGYTF. CDR3 DNA sequence: TGTGCCAGCATCCTCGGAGATGGAGGCTACACCTTC.

This clonotype was detected a few times. The chain carries TRBV20-1 and TRBJ2-1; 8 bases are a match to TRBD1. This CDR3 spans 14 amino acids. The trim removed 6 bases at V and 5 bases at J, leaving 9 bases unmatched. CDR1 and CDR2 from the germline V gene are DFQATT and SNEGSKA (reference sequence). The CDR3 region has the DNA TGCAGTGCCAGGAGCGGACAGGGCCACAATGAGCAGTTCTTC. Translated: CSARSGQGHNEQFF.